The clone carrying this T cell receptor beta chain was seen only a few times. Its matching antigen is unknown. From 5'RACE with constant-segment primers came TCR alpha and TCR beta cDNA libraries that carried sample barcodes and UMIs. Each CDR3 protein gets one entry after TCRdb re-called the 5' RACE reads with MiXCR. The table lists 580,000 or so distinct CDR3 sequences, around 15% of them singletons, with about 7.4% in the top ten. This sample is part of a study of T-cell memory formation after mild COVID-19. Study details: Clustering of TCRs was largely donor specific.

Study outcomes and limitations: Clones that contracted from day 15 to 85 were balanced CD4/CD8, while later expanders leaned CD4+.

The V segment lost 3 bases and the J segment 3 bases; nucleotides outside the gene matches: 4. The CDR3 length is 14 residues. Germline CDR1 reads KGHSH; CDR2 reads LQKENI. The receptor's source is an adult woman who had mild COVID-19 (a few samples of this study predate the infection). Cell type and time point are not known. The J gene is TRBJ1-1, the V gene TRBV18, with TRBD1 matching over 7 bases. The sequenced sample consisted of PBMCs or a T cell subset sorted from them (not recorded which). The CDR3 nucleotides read TGTGCCAGCTCACCCCGGGACAGTCACACTGAAGCTTTCTTT. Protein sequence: CASSPRDSHTEAFF. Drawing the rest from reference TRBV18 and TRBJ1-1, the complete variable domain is NAGVMQNPRHLVRRRGQEARLRCSPMKGHSHVYWYRQLPEEGLKFMVYLQKENIIDESGMPKERFSAEFPKEGPSILRIQQVVRGDSAAYFCASSPRDSHTEAFFGQGTRLTVV.